Following are 12 T cell receptor beta chains from one sample sequenced in a study of blood T cell repertoires in COVID-19. Assay: immunoSEQ multiplex PCR; the TCRdb copy retains only in-frame clones and omits some. The sample holds hundreds of thousands of clones, around nine tenths seen once. Sequenced input: peripheral blood. These receptors all stem from a woman aged 25-40 years with COVID-19, enrolled during active disease.

This chain connects TRBV4-3 to TRBJ2-3; 10 nucleotides line up with TRBD2. Germline V gene data show CDR1 as LGHNA and CDR2 as YSLEER. V lost 0 bases, J lost 4 bases, and 7 bases stayed unmatched. CDR3 size: 17 residues. CDR3 in DNA: TGCGCCAGCAGCCAAGATCAACAGCGGGGGGGCCCAGATACGCAGTATTTT. Translating it yields CASSQDQQRGGPDTQYF.

The chain links TRBV29-1 to TRBJ2-5; 9 nucleotides align to TRBD1. Germline assignment: CDR1 SQVTM and CDR2 ANQGSEA. The CDR3 has 13 amino acids. Trimming cost V 6 bases and J 2 bases; bases outside gene matches: 4. CDR3 coding DNA: TGCAGCGTCCGGGGACAGGGTCAAGAGACCCAGTACTTC. This sequence encodes CSVRGQGQETQYF.

This clone has a handful of counts. The chain carries TRBV5-6 and TRBJ1-6; D not certain. CDR3 length: 16 amino acids. Trimming pared 0 bases from V and 5 bases from J, leaving 12 bases between. The germline CDR1 and CDR2 sequences are SGHDT and YYEEEE. Here the CDR3 reads CASSLGGNKHNSPLHF. CDR3 sequence (DNA): TGTGCCAGCAGCTTGGGTGGCAACAAACATAATTCACCCCTCCACTTT.

The genes are TRBV29-1 and TRBJ2-5; 14 bases agree with TRBD2. The germline V gene has CDR1 SQVTM and CDR2 ANQGSEA. J lost 5 bases, V lost 4 bases, and 3 bases had no gene match. This CDR3 region has 14 residues. Here the CDR3 DNA reads TGCAGCGTTGGGGGACTAGCGGGGGTGGAGACCCAGTACTTC. It codes for CSVGGLAGVETQYF. The full variable domain, in which reference TRBV29-1 and TRBJ2-5 provide the parts outside the CDR3, is SAVISQKPSRDICQRGTSLTIQCQVDSQVTMMFWYRQQPGQSLTLIATANQGSEATYESGFVIDKFPISRPNLTFSTLTVSNMSPEDSSIYLCSVGGLAGVETQYFGPGTRLLVL.

The chain couples TRBV4-3 to TRBJ2-3; 8 bases are shared with TRBD2. Germline values: CDR1 LGHNA, CDR2 YSLEER. CDR3 length: 17 residues. The V gene end was trimmed by 1 base and the J gene end by 2 bases; junction bases not matched to a gene: 8. The DNA of the CDR3 is TGCGCCAGCAGCCAAGTTACCGGGGGGGGCGTCACAGATACGCAGTATTTT. Residues: CASSQVTGGGVTDTQYF.

The rearrangement joins TRBV7-2 to TRBJ2-5; maybe TRBD2 (6 bases). Germline loops: CDR1 SGHTA, CDR2 FQGNSA. Trimming pared 5 bases from V and 2 bases from J, leaving 18 bases between. This CDR3 is built from 16 residues. CDR3 amino acids: CASSPPLRGKQETQYF. CDR3 nucleotides: TGTGCCAGCAGCCCCCCTTTGCGGGGAAAACAAGAGACCCAGTACTTC.

The CDR3 DNA reads TGCAGCGTTGGGACAGACTATGGCTACACCTTC. This codes for CSVGTDYGYTF. The rearrangement joins TRBV29-1 to TRBJ1-2; maybe TRBD1 (6 bases). The CDR3 has 11 residues. Germline-derived CDR1 and CDR2 are SQVTM and ANQGSEA. The ends were cut back, 4 bases at V and 3 bases at J, with 6 bases in the middle.

This clone was seen only once. The chain employs TRBV19 and TRBJ1-3, with unresolved D. The CDR3 extends over 15 amino acids. Germline V gives CDR1 LNHDA, CDR2 SQIVND (reference sequence). Trimming removed 4 bases at V and 0 bases at J, with 10 bases between. CDR3 sequence (DNA): TGTGCCAGTAGTAGACGCGAGGGCTCTGGAAACACCATATATTTT. This gives the protein CASSRREGSGNTIYF.

This sequence joins TRBV28 and TRBJ1-2; no firm D call. This CDR3 is 14 amino acids long. V lost 7 bases and J 1 base, leaving 13 bases between the germline ends. Germline lookup yields CDR1 MDHEN and CDR2 SYDVKM. DNA of the CDR3: TGTGCCAGCACCATCGGACTTAATAACTATGGCTACACCTTC. Its translation is CASTIGLNNYGYTF.

The V gene is TRBV24-1, the J gene TRBJ2-3; 10 bases line up with TRBD1. From germline, CDR1 is KGHDR and CDR2 SFDVKD. The trim removed 3 bases at V and 3 bases at J, leaving 5 bases unmatched. This CDR3 is built from 16 residues. The CDR3: CATSDPRDRGTDTQYF. The CDR3 region has the DNA TGTGCCACCAGTGATCCCCGGGACAGGGGAACAGATACGCAGTATTTT.

This sequence joins TRBV7-8 and TRBJ1-5; D is possibly TRBD1 (5 bases). Trimming left V 7 bases short and J 7 bases short, with 17 bases between. CDR1 and CDR2 from the germline V gene are SGHVS and FQNEAQ. The CDR3 extends over 14 amino acids. The CDR3 DNA follows: TGTGCCAGCACTATCCAGGGCTCACGGCAGCCCCAGCATTTT. This sequence encodes CASTIQGSRQPQHF. The variable domain in full, completed from reference TRBV7-8 and TRBJ1-5, reads GAGVSQSPRYKVAKRGQDVALRCDPISGHVSLFWYQQALGQGPEFLTYFQNEAQLDKSGLPSDRFFAERPEGSVSTLKIQRTQQEDSAVYLCASTIQGSRQPQHFGDGTRLSIL.

This chain uses TRBV19 with TRBJ1-5, with D tentatively TRBD1 (6 bases). This CDR3 is built from 12 residues. Germline CDR1 and CDR2: LNHDA and SQIVND (reference sequence). V lost 9 bases and J 6 bases, leaving 12 bases between the germline ends. The CDR3 DNA is TGTGCCAGCATGGGGGGGCTTCAGCCCCAGCATTTT. It is translated as CASMGGLQPQHF.